These T cell receptor beta chains were read from a single sample in a study of T-cell reconstitution after alpha-beta-depleted transplantation in children. TCRdb fed the PCR reads into MiXCR, producing one record per CDR3 protein. The sample holds fewer than 250,000 distinct CDR3 sequences, 17% seen once. The sample here was PBMCs, mostly from graft donor cells, taken 360 days after TCRalphabeta/CD19-depleted stem cell transplant. The receptor set was obtained from a male patient between 2 and 9 years old who had a stem cell transplant for acute lymphoblastic leukemia, so the T cells may come from the graft donor. Both conserved end residues are part of each CDR3. D genes are given only for firm matches. Rows may omit the clone size; those that give it use once, few, many or a size class.

DNA: TGTGCCAGTAGTACCCAGACCTCATACGAGCAGTACTTC
CDR3: CASSTQTSYEQYF
D: -
size: few
J: TRBJ2-7
length: 13
V: TRBV19

DNA: TGTGCCAGCTCCCTCCCGATCTACGAGCAGTACTTC
CDR3: CASSLPIYEQYF
D: -
size: -
J: TRBJ2-7
length: 12
V: TRBV6-5

DNA: TGTGCCAGCCGGGGGGGCGCCTACGAGCAGTACTTC
CDR3: CASRGGAYEQYF
D: TRBD2
size: -
J: TRBJ2-7
length: 12
V: TRBV2

DNA: TGTGCCAGCAGCTTCCAAGACGTGGGTGAAGCTTTCTTT
CDR3: CASSFQDVGEAFF
D: -
size: few
J: TRBJ1-1
length: 13
V: TRBV7-2

DNA: TGTGCCAGCAGGTGGACAGGGGGCGCTTCCGGGGAGCTGTTTTTT
CDR3: CASRWTGGASGELFF
D: TRBD1
size: few
J: TRBJ2-2
length: 15
V: TRBV12-3/TRBV12-4

DNA: TGCAGTGCTCCCTTTACGGGGGCATACAATGAGCAGTTCTTC
CDR3: CSAPFTGAYNEQFF
D: -
size: -
J: TRBJ2-1
length: 14
V: TRBV20-1

DNA: TGTGCCAGCTCCTTCGGGGCCGGGGTTGGCACTGAAGCTTTCTTT
CDR3: CASSFGAGVGTEAFF
D: -
size: few
J: TRBJ1-1
length: 15
V: TRBV25-1

DNA: TGTGCCAGCAGTTTCCATCCGGTACTAGCGGCAACCTACGAGCAGTACTTC
CDR3: CASSFHPVLAATYEQYF
D: TRBD2
size: few
J: TRBJ2-7
length: 17
V: TRBV28

DNA: TGTGCCAGCAGCCCAGGGGGTCAGGAGACCCAGTACTTC
CDR3: CASSPGGQETQYF
D: TRBD1
size: -
J: TRBJ2-5
length: 13
V: TRBV7-2

DNA: TGTGCCAGCAGCTTAGAATTAGCTAGACTCGGAGAGACCCAGTACTTC
CDR3: CASSLELARLGETQYF
D: -
size: few
J: TRBJ2-5
length: 16
V: TRBV11-2